Shown below are 2 T cell receptor beta chains from a single sample sequenced in a study of OX40 agonist ivuxolimab in advanced cancers. Repertoires were generated with immunoSEQ multiplex PCR, while TCRdb's copy carries only in-frame clones and drops some. In the table there are 30,000 or so clones, roughly nine tenths of which are singletons. Material: CD4+ or CD8+ T cells sorted from blood, obtained in a trial of the OX40 agonist ivuxolimab. All receptors come from an adult with an advanced solid tumor such as melanoma, head and neck, liver or kidney cancer.

This chain connects TRBV6-1 to TRBJ2-7; maybe TRBD1 (6 bases). The CDR3 has 13 residues. Per germline, CDR1 MNHNS and CDR2 SASEGT. V lost 1 base to trimming and J lost 3 bases, with 7 bases between them. The CDR3 DNA reads TGTGCCAGCAGTGAAGGGACAGTCTACGAGCAGTACTTC. Its translation is CASSEGTVYEQYF.

J is TRBJ2-7 and V is TRBV4-3; D ambiguous. Trimming stripped 4 bases from V and 3 bases from J, with 10 bases between. Germline V gene lookup returns CDR1 LGHNA and CDR2 YSLEER. The CDR3 totals 13 residues. The CDR3, as DNA: TGCGCCAGCAGCCCTCAGGTGGGCTACGAGCAGTACTTC. Its protein is CASSPQVGYEQYF.